One and the same sample provided the 9 T cell receptor beta chains below, sequenced in a study of cytomegalovirus exposure and HLA in healthy donors. 13 Jbeta primers and 60 Vbeta primers were used for the PCR. TCRdb's table, derived via immunoSEQ multiplex PCR, lists solely in-frame clones and lacks some. The sample contains fewer than 80,000 clones, roughly 85% of which appear only once. Sequencing was done on a sample of PBMCs. Receptors were obtained from a man aged 25-40 years in good health and CMV-seronegative.

The CDR3 nucleotides read TGTGCCAGCAGCCCCGGGACAGGGTTGTACGAGCAGTACTTC. Protein: CASSPGTGLYEQYF. The rearrangement links TRBV6-5 to TRBJ2-7, with 9 bases matching TRBD1. This CDR3 comprises 14 residues. Per the germline V gene, CDR1 is MNHEY and CDR2 is SVGAGI. V was clipped by 6 bases and J by 4 bases; unmatched bases: 7.

J is TRBJ2-1 and V is TRBV27; the D is unclear. Trimming cost V 7 bases and J 6 bases, with 13 bases left between them. CDR3 length: 13 amino acids. Germline lookup yields CDR1 MNHEY and CDR2 SMNVEV (reference sequence). This chain's CDR3 is CASTELALNEQFF. CDR3 nucleotides: TGTGCCAGCACTGAATTAGCCCTCAATGAGCAGTTCTTC.

The chain couples TRBV6-6 to TRBJ2-3; TRBD2 matches at 9 bases. Germline assignment: CDR1 MNHNY and CDR2 SVGAGI (reference sequence). The ends lost 7 bases at V and 5 bases at J; junction bases unmatched: 4. The CDR3 contains 13 residues. The CDR3 region is CASKVAGVDTQYF. The CDR3 DNA is TGTGCCAGCAAGGTAGCGGGAGTAGATACGCAGTATTTT.

This chain connects TRBV28 to TRBJ2-7; the D is unclear. The CDR3 spans 14 residues. V was trimmed by 3 bases and J by 1 base, leaving 10 bases between them. Germline lookup yields CDR1 MDHEN and CDR2 SYDVKM. The CDR3 DNA reads as TGTGCCAGCAGTTTGTCGGTTCGTTCCTACGAGCAGTACTTC. It yields the protein CASSLSVRSYEQYF.

This clone was detected a few times. CDR3 DNA sequence: TGCGCCAGCAGCGGGACAGGGACCAACACCATATATTTT. Its protein product is CASSGTGTNTIYF. J is TRBJ1-3 and V is TRBV5-1, with 9 bases that match TRBD1. The ends lost 4 bases at V and 7 bases at J; junction bases unmatched: 3. The CDR3 has 13 amino acids. Germline CDR1 reads SGHRS; CDR2 reads YFSETQ. The full variable domain, completed using reference TRBV5-1 and TRBJ1-3, is KAGVTQTPRYLIKTRGQQVTLSCSPISGHRSVSWYQQTPGQGLQFLFEYFSETQRNKGNFPGRFSGRQFSNSRSEMNVSTLELGDSALYLCASSGTGTNTIYFGEGSWLTVV.

The chain employs TRBV27 and TRBJ2-1; 10 bases are a match to TRBD2. V dropped 3 bases and J dropped 4; count of bases not matched to a gene: 12. The germline gives CDR1 MNHEY, CDR2 SMNVEV (reference sequence). The CDR3 contains 18 residues. This CDR3 is CASSFRSGLAGVYNEQFF. Here the CDR3 DNA reads TGTGCCAGCAGTTTTAGGTCGGGGCTAGCGGGAGTATACAATGAGCAGTTCTTC.

The chain couples TRBV6-1 to TRBJ2-1; D not resolved. The CDR3 spans 14 residues. Trimming pared 7 bases from V and 7 bases from J, leaving 17 bases between. Germline V lookup: CDR1 MNHNS, CDR2 SASEGT. For the CDR3, the DNA is TGTGCCAGCAAAATACAGCCAGGCGAGAATGAGCAGTTCTTC. It is translated as CASKIQPGENEQFF.

This sequence joins TRBV18 and TRBJ2-3; 8 nucleotides match TRBD2. Germline CDR1 and CDR2: KGHSH and LQKENI. The CDR3 is 17 residues long. Germline trimming cut 1 base from V and 1 base from J; bases unmatched to any gene: 7. This CDR3 is CASSPLGREARTDTQYF. CDR3 nucleotide sequence: TGTGCCAGCTCACCACTCGGGCGGGAGGCACGCACAGATACGCAGTATTTT.

The chain has TRBV11-2 and TRBJ2-7, with 13 bases that match TRBD2. The V gene's germline CDR1 is SGHAT and CDR2 FQNNGV. This CDR3 comprises 15 residues. The junction had 5 bases not matched to a gene; V was cut back by 5 bases and J by 4 bases. In DNA, the CDR3 is TGTGCCAGCAGCCGCTGGACTAGCGGGAGTTACGAGCAGTACTTC. Encoded protein: CASSRWTSGSYEQYF. Drawing the rest from reference TRBV11-2 and TRBJ2-7, the complete variable domain is EAGVAQSPRYKIIEKRQSVAFWCNPISGHATLYWYQQILGQGPKLLIQFQNNGVVDDSQLPKDRFSAERLKGVDSTLKIQPAKLEDSAVYLCASSRWTSGSYEQYFGPGTRLTVT.